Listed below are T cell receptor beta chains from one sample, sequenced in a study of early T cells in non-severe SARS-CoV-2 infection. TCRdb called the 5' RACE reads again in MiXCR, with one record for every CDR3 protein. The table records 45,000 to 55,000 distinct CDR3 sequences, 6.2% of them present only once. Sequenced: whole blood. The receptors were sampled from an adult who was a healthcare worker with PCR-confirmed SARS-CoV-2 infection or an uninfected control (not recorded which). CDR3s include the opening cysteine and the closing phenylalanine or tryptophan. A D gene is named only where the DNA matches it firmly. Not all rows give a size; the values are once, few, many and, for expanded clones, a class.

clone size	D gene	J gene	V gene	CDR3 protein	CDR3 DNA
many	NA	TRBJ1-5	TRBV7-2	CASSLNSNQPQHF	TGTGCCAGCAGCTTAAACAGCAATCAGCCCCAGCATTTT
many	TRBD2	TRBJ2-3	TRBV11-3	CASSTTSGGGRDTQYF	TGTGCCAGCAGCACTACTAGCGGGGGGGGCAGGGATACGCAGTATTTT
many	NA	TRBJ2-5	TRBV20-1	CSARDPFTGGLLTQYF	TGCAGTGCTAGAGATCCCTTCACCGGGGGCCTTCTAACCCAGTACTTC
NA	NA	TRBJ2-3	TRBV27	CASKLVHTDTQYF	TGTGCCAGCAAATTAGTGCACACAGATACGCAGTATTTT
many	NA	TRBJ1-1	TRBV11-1	CASSLDGNTEAFF	TGTGCCAGCAGCTTAGATGGAAACACTGAAGCTTTCTTT
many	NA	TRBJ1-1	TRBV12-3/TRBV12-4	CASSLTGPGNTEAFF	TGTGCCAGCAGTCTGACAGGTCCGGGCAACACTGAAGCTTTCTTT
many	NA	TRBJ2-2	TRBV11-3	CASSASRTFGELFF	TGTGCCAGCAGCGCCAGTCGTACATTCGGGGAGCTGTTTTTT
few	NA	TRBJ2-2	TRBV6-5	CASKERGHVKAGELFF	TGTGCCAGCAAGGAGAGGGGACATGTGAAAGCCGGGGAGCTGTTTTTT
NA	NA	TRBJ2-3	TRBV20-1	CSAPVGGAVDTQYF	TGCAGTGCTCCCGTAGGGGGGGCTGTAGATACGCAGTATTTT
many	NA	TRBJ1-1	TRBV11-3	CASSLDQDSDRGSEAFF	TGTGCCAGCAGCTTAGATCAGGATTCGGACAGAGGTTCTGAAGCTTTCTTT
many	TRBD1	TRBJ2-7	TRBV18	CASSPKDRGPYEQYF	TGTGCCAGCTCACCAAAGGACAGGGGGCCCTACGAGCAGTACTTC
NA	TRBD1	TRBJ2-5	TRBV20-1	CSAREIGTAQETQYF	TGCAGTGCTAGAGAAATTGGGACAGCCCAAGAGACCCAGTACTTC
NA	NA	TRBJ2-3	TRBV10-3	CAIMGSGTTDTQYF	TGTGCCATCATGGGGAGCGGTACCACAGATACGCAGTATTTT
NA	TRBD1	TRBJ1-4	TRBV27	CASSRTGTGIEKLFF	TGTGCCAGCAGTCGGACCGGGACAGGGATAGAAAAACTGTTTTTT
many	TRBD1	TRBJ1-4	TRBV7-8	CASSPEFGQGRGEKLFF	TGTGCCAGCAGCCCAGAGTTTGGACAGGGACGAGGTGAAAAACTGTTTTTT
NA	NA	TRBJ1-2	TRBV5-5	CASSAGTVHGYTF	TGTGCCAGCAGCGCCGGTACAGTGCATGGCTACACCTTC
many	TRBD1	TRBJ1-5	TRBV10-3	CAISEPPRGAGNQPQHF	TGTGCCATCAGTGAGCCCCCCAGGGGGGCGGGCAATCAGCCCCAGCATTTT
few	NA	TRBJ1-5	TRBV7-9	CASSLVGGRGNQPQHF	TGTGCCAGCAGCCTGGTCGGGGGGCGCGGCAATCAGCCCCAGCATTTT
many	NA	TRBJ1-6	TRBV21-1	CASSGWDRGNSPLHF	TGTGCCAGCAGCGGGTGGGACAGGGGCAATTCACCCCTCCACTTT
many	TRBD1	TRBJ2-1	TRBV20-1	CSARRTGMHEQFF	TGCAGTGCTCGCCGGACAGGGATGCATGAGCAGTTCTTC